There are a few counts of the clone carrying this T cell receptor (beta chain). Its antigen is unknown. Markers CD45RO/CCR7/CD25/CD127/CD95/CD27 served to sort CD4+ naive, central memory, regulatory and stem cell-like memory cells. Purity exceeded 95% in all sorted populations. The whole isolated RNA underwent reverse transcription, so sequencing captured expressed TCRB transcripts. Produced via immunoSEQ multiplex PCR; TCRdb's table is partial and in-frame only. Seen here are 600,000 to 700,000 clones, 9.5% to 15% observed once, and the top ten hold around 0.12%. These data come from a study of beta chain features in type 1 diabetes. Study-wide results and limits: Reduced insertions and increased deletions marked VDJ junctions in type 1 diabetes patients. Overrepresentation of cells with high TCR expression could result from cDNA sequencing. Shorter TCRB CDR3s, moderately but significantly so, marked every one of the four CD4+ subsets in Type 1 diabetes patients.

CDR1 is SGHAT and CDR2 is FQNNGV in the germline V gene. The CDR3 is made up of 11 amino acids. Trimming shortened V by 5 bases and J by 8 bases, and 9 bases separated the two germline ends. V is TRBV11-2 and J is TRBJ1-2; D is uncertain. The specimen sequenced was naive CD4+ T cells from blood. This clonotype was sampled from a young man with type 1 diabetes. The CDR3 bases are TGTGCCAGCAGCCCGAACAGAGGCTACACCTTC. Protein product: CASSPNRGYTF.